These T cell receptor beta chains were read from a single sample in a study of cytomegalovirus exposure and HLA in healthy donors. Generated by immunoSEQ multiplex PCR, the TCRdb table keeps only in-frame clones and is missing some. The repertoire includes 150,000 to 200,000 clones, roughly 80% of them detected once, and around 3.2% sits in the top ten. The sample was PBMCs. The receptors originated from a female donor in good health and CMV-seronegative. The conserved cysteine and the conserved F or W are not part of the CDR3 here.

V: TRBV9
J: TRBJ1-1
CDR3: ASSVGQGGTEAF

V: TRBV4-1
J: TRBJ1-1
CDR3: ASSPHSGQGYTEAF

V: TRBV6-4
J: TRBJ2-1
CDR3: ASSADGGQGSSEQF

V: TRBV25-1
J: TRBJ1-1
CDR3: ASSTGTALGGAF

V: TRBV7-2
J: TRBJ2-7
CDR3: ASSLEGTSGF

V: TRBV7-6
J: TRBJ2-7
CDR3: ASSFRLAGGAYEQY

V: TRBV15
J: TRBJ1-1
CDR3: ATSRQTGEAF

V: TRBV5-6
J: TRBJ1-1
CDR3: ASSQRRENTEAF

V: TRBV6-5
J: TRBJ1-6
CDR3: ASSYTRDRVDSPLH

V: TRBV9
J: TRBJ2-3
CDR3: ASSVSVPDTQY

V: TRBV4-1
J: TRBJ2-7
CDR3: ASSLRGVGLYEQY

V: TRBV7-3
J: TRBJ2-7
CDR3: ASSSGTGQTYEQY

V: TRBV9
J: TRBJ1-2
CDR3: ASSARGDRGDYGYT

V: TRBV6-5
J: TRBJ2-1
CDR3: ASSYLGTGRGNEQF

V: TRBV21-1
J: TRBJ2-3
CDR3: ASSKASVVRDGPDTQY

V: TRBV20-1
J: TRBJ1-1
CDR3: SARTDFEAF

V: TRBV7-9
J: TRBJ2-5
CDR3: ASSLGDSQETQY

V: TRBV6-5
J: TRBJ2-2
CDR3: ASSKYRELF

V: TRBV12-2
J: TRBJ2-1
CDR3: ASRSPGCGGLSYNEQF

V: TRBV19
J: TRBJ2-6
CDR3: ASSWQSSGANVLT

V: TRBV27
J: TRBJ1-5
CDR3: ASSLFAGLGNQPQH

V: TRBV28
J: TRBJ1-5
CDR3: ASSFWGGGGNQPQH

V: TRBV28
J: TRBJ2-1
CDR3: ASSSSGTGDNEQF

V: TRBV28
J: TRBJ1-1
CDR3: ASSFTGPVTEAF

V: TRBV5-6
J: TRBJ2-7
CDR3: ASSLDRTSYEQY

V: TRBV28
J: TRBJ2-5
CDR3: ASTGSGRSRKETQY

V: TRBV6-1
J: TRBJ1-6
CDR3: ASSEEGQRNSPLH

V: TRBV15
J: TRBJ1-4
CDR3: AISARAGAANEKLF